This TCR beta chain was identified in a study of cytomegalovirus exposure and HLA in healthy donors. CDR3 length equals 14 residues. Germline V gene data show CDR1 as SGHDT and CDR2 as YYEEEE. The germline V and J ends were trimmed by 3 bases and 3 bases, with 13 bases remaining between them. The PCR used 60 Vbeta and 13 Jbeta primers. The repertoire was sequenced with immunoSEQ multiplex PCR; TCRdb's copy has only in-frame clones and lacks some. This sample contains 150,000 to 200,000 clones. The origin of this receptor is a young man in good health and CMV-seronegative. The rearrangement joins TRBV5-6 to TRBJ2-7; TRBD1 is a possible D gene (6 bases). Material: PBMCs. The CDR3 coding sequence is TGTGCCAGCAGCTCGCGTGCAGGGGACTACGAGCAGTACTTC. As protein: CASSSRAGDYEQYF.